This record looks at one T cell receptor (beta chain) sequence and its context. V lost 1 base to trimming and J lost 4 bases, with 10 bases between them. From germline, CDR1 is SEHNR and CDR2 FQNEAQ (reference sequence). The CDR3 sequence is 15 residues long. The data stem from a study of blood T cell repertoires in COVID-19. Study processing details: It was from reference gene primer amplification that nucleated cell counts were estimated. Assay used: immunoSEQ multiplex PCR; TCRdb lists only in-frame clones, some missing. V, J and clone size are those of that table, while D and trimming were read from the DNA. The sample has about 180,000 clones; 84% are singletons.

The sequenced sample consisted of peripheral blood. The chain is built from TRBV7-9 and TRBJ1-4; D is ambiguous. The TCR sequence derives from a man aged 18 to 29 with active or convalescent COVID-19. In nucleotides, the CDR3 is TGTGCCAGCAGCTTAGTCGCGGTATATAATGAAAAACTGTTTTTT. It yields the protein CASSLVAVYNEKLFF.